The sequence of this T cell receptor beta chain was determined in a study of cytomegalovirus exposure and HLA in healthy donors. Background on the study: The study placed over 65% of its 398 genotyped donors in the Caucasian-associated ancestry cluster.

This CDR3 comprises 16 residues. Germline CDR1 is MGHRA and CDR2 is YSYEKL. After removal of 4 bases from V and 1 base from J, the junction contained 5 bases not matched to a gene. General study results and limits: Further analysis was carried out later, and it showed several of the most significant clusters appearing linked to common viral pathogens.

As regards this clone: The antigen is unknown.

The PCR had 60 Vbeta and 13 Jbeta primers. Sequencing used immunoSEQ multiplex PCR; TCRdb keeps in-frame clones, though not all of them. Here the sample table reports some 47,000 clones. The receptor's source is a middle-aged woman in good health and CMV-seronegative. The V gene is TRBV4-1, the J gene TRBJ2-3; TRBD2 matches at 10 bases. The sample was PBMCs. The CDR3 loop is CASSLTGTSGTDTQYF. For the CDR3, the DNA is TGCGCCAGCAGCCTAACCGGGACTAGCGGCACAGATACGCAGTATTTT.